The clone carrying this T cell receptor beta chain was seen at least ten times. As to time point: longitudinal time-point 3. In TCRdb, the 5' RACE reads were re-called with MiXCR into one record per CDR3 protein. The profile covers roughly 42,000 distinct CDR3 sequences, with approximately 13% appearing a single time and about 10% taken by the ten largest. These data are taken from a study of neurological immune-mediated disorders. Germline CDR1 and CDR2: SGDLS and YYNGEE. The CDR3 covers 14 residues. Trimming left V 0 bases short and J 2 bases short, with 9 bases between. Sequences were obtained from PBMCs. The chain employs TRBV9 and TRBJ2-7; tentatively, D is TRBD1 or TRBD2 (5 bases each). This receptor was obtained from a man in his thirties or forties in good health. CDR3 amino acids: CASSVDMGAYEQYF. The CDR3 bases are TGTGCCAGCAGCGTAGATATGGGGGCCTACGAGCAGTACTTC.